What follows are 12 T cell receptor beta chains derived from one specimen sequenced in a study of tumor T cells in aggressive B-cell lymphoma. Here immunoSEQ multiplex PCR was the method, and the copy in TCRdb shows in-frame clones only, minus some. The sample lists roughly 1,800 clones; around 93% were seen once. Sequencing was performed on tumor tissue. The receptor source for this set is an adult with diffuse large B cell lymphoma. Some clones in this sample may be carry-over from other donors' samples.

The chain couples TRBV5-5 to TRBJ1-5; 10 bases are a match to TRBD1. V lost 4 bases to trimming and J lost 3 bases; unmatched junction nucleotides: 10. The CDR3 has 17 residues. CDR1 and CDR2 from the germline V gene are SGHKS and YYEKEE (reference sequence). The CDR3 region is CASSPAGQGMANQPQHF. CDR3 DNA: TGTGCCAGCAGCCCTGCGGGACAGGGGATGGCCAATCAGCCCCAGCATTTT.

The chain links TRBV30 to TRBJ1-1; 7 bases align to TRBD1. Per germline, CDR1 GTSNPN and CDR2 SVGIG (reference sequence). J lost 4 bases, V lost 2 bases, and 13 bases had no gene match. This CDR3 region has 16 residues. CDR3 loop: CAWSLDRGPGVTEAFF. The CDR3 DNA is TGTGCCTGGAGTCTCGATAGGGGGCCGGGGGTCACTGAAGCTTTCTTT.

The chain uses TRBV19 and TRBJ1-5; 7 nucleotides align to TRBD1. This CDR3 is 18 amino acids long. V shed 3 bases, J shed 3 bases, and the junction held 14 bases outside the gene matches. CDR1 is LNHDA, CDR2 SQIVND, per germline (reference sequence). The CDR3 sequence: CASSIPLTGVGNNQPQHF. Here the CDR3 DNA reads TGTGCCAGTAGTATCCCATTAACAGGGGTGGGTAACAATCAGCCCCAGCATTTT.

The chain joins TRBV2 to TRBJ1-2, with 8 bases identical to TRBD1. Losses at the gene ends were 6 bases for V and 2 bases for J; bases not matched to a gene: 2. This CDR3 is 13 amino acids long. Per the germline V gene, CDR1 is SNHLY and CDR2 is FYNNEI. CDR3 coding DNA: TGTGCCAGCAGCGGGACAGGCAACTATGGCTACACCTTC. Translation gives CASSGTGNYGYTF. Based on the CDR3 plus reference TRBV2 and TRBJ1-2, the full variable domain is EPEVTQTPSHQVTQMGQEVILRCVPISNHLYFYWYRQILGQKVEFLVSFYNNEISEKSEIFDDQFSVERPDGSNFTLKIRSTKLEDSAMYFCASSGTGNYGYTFGSGTRLTVV.

The genes are TRBV2 and TRBJ1-2; D is perhaps TRBD1 (5 bases). Looked up from germline, CDR1 is SNHLY and CDR2 is FYNNEI. The germline V and J ends were trimmed by 7 bases and 4 bases, with 13 bases remaining between them. The CDR3 has 13 amino acids. The CDR3 region has the DNA TGTGCCAGCATCCCCCGACAGCCCTATGGCTACACCTTC. Its translation: CASIPRQPYGYTF.

V is TRBV30 and J is TRBJ2-3, with TRBD2 identical over 7 bases. The CDR3 extends over 12 amino acids. V lost 4 bases to trimming and J lost 4 bases; unmatched junction nucleotides: 2. Germline CDR1 reads GTSNPN; CDR2 reads SVGIG (reference sequence). The CDR3 is CAWTSGSDTQYF. CDR3 in DNA: TGTGCCTGGACTAGCGGATCAGATACGCAGTATTTT. The full variable domain, rest sourced from reference TRBV30 and TRBJ2-3, is SQTIHQWPATLVQPVGSPLSLECTVEGTSNPNLYWYRQAAGRGLQLLFYSVGIGQISSEVPQNLSASRPQDRQFILSSKKLLLSDSGFYLCAWTSGSDTQYFGPGTRLTVL.

The J gene is TRBJ2-7, the V gene TRBV10-2; 8 bases are shared with TRBD2. CDR3 size: 13 residues. Germline V gene data show CDR1 as WSHSY and CDR2 as SAAADI. Unmatched junction bases numbered 4, after V lost 7 bases and J lost 2 bases. The CDR3 region is CASIGGEAYEQYF. For the CDR3, the DNA is TGCGCCAGCATCGGGGGGGAGGCCTACGAGCAGTACTTC.

The chain combines TRBV28 with TRBJ1-2; TRBD1 aligns across 9 bases. V lost 4 bases to trimming and J lost 4 bases; unmatched junction nucleotides: 7. The germline V gene encodes CDR1 MDHEN and CDR2 SYDVKM. This CDR3 spans 15 amino acids. CDR3: CASSSPSTGGYGYTF. The CDR3 DNA sequence: TGTGCCAGCAGTTCCCCCTCGACAGGGGGCTATGGCTACACCTTC.

The chain combines TRBV4-1 with TRBJ1-4, with TRBD1 as a possible D gene (6 bases). V lost 5 bases and J 6 bases, leaving 13 bases between the germline ends. The CDR3 loop spans 14 amino acids. Germline V gives CDR1 MGHRA, CDR2 YSYEKL. CDR3 coding DNA: TGCGCCAGCAGCTACCAAGGGGGTTATGAAAAACTGTTTTTT. Translating it yields CASSYQGGYEKLFF.

CDR3 residues: CASRIAGHGNTGELFF. CDR3 nucleotide sequence: TGTGCCAGCCGTATAGCCGGACACGGCAACACCGGGGAGCTGTTTTTT. The J gene is TRBJ2-2, the V gene TRBV27; D perhaps matches TRBD1 (5 bases). The germline V gene encodes CDR1 MNHEY and CDR2 SMNVEV (reference sequence). Trimming stripped 8 bases from V and 2 bases from J, with 18 bases between. The CDR3 length is 16 residues.

V and J are TRBV7-7 and TRBJ2-5; 8 positions match TRBD1. With V trimmed by 5 bases and J by 4 bases, 6 bases remained unmatched. The CDR3 is 14 residues long. Germline assignment: CDR1 SSHAT and CDR2 FNYEAQ (reference sequence). As DNA, the CDR3 is TGTGCCAGCAGCCCGACCGGGACAGGAGAGACCCAGTACTTC. Encoded protein: CASSPTGTGETQYF.

The genes are TRBV15 and TRBJ2-2, with a tentative D call TRBD2 (6 bases). This CDR3 contains 14 residues. V lost 8 bases, J lost 5 bases, and 15 bases lay in between. Germline V lookup: CDR1 LNHNV, CDR2 YYDKDF (reference sequence). CDR3 nucleotide sequence: TGTGCCACCCAGCTTGGGGGGAGAACCGGGGAGCTGTTTTTT. This gives the protein CATQLGGRTGELFF.